The 20 T cell receptor beta chains given below trace back to one sample, sequenced in a study of CXCR3-negative and CXCR3-positive naive CD8 T cells. Points from the study as a whole: For CXCR3-positive naive cells, TRB CDR3s were more hydrophobic than those of CXCR3-negative naive cells.

No antigens are known for them. UMI-labeled 5' RACE yielded the TRB cDNA libraries. TCRdb re-called the 5' RACE reads and gives one entry per CDR3 protein, without DNA. Its table lists some 150,000 distinct CDR3 sequences. The specimen sequenced was naive CXCR3+ CD8+ T cells from blood. Documented subset: CD45RO-CCR7+CD27+CD95- naive CD8+ T cells expressing CXCR3 (TNR3+). The receptors derive from a human donor in good health. Some clones in this sample may be carry-over from other donors' samples.

The chain has TRBV4-3 and TRBJ1-1. Germline V gene data show CDR1 as LGHNA and CDR2 as YSLEER. The CDR3 runs to 18 residues. The CDR3 is CASSQDGQGGLENTEAFF.

The gene calls are TRBV6-5 and TRBJ2-2; TCRdb's D gene call, TRBD1, goes unchecked for lack of DNA. This CDR3 is built from 14 residues. Germline values: CDR1 MNHEY, CDR2 SVGAGI. The CDR3 protein is CASGGAPNTGELFF.

The chain uses TRBV12-3 or TRBV12-4 and TRBJ2-7; TCRdb proposes TRBD1, but this gene call is untestable without DNA. CDR3 size: 17 residues. The CDR3 reads CASSHSRDRVKLSEQYF.

The gene calls are TRBV29-1 and TRBJ1-1. Germline V CDR1 and CDR2: SQVTM, ANQGSEA. This CDR3 is built from 16 residues. The CDR3 region is CSVPSPNGAMNTEAFF.

The rearrangement links TRBV5-5 to TRBJ2-2; there is no DNA to check the TCRdb D call of TRBD1. There are 15 residues in the CDR3. CDR1 is SGHKS and CDR2 is YYEKEE in the germline V gene (reference sequence). This CDR3 is CASSFGGGNTGELFF.

The V call is TRBV11-2, the J call TRBJ2-1. The CDR3 extends over 13 amino acids. Germline lookup yields CDR1 SGHAT and CDR2 FQNNGV. The chain's CDR3 is CASSLTFNNEQFF.

The chain combines TRBV5-1 with TRBJ2-7. This CDR3 region has 13 residues. Germline V gene sequence: CDR1 SGHRS, CDR2 YFSETQ. The CDR3 protein is CASSFSGYYEQYF. The whole variable domain, remainder taken from reference TRBV5-1 and TRBJ2-7, is KAGVTQTPRYLIKTRGQQVTLSCSPISGHRSVSWYQQTPGQGLQFLFEYFSETQRNKGNFPGRFSGRQFSNSRSEMNVSTLELGDSALYLCASSFSGYYEQYFGPGTRLTVT.

J is TRBJ2-1 and V is TRBV5-1; the TCRdb call, TRBD1, lacks DNA for checking. This CDR3 is built from 16 residues. The germline V gene has CDR1 SGHRS and CDR2 YFSETQ. This CDR3 reads CASSLGQGFAYNEQFF.

The chain combines TRBV3-1 with TRBJ2-7. The CDR3 extends over 14 amino acids. Germline CDR1 is LGHDT and CDR2 is YNNKEL (reference sequence). CDR3 residues: CASSQVADTYEQYF.

The chain combines TRBV6-2 or TRBV6-3 with TRBJ2-4; checking the TCRdb D call of TRBD1 is not possible without DNA. From germline, CDR1 is MNHEY and CDR2 SVGEGT. This CDR3 contains 18 residues. CDR3 protein: CASSYSLTGEIAKNIQYF.

The rearrangement uses TRBV4-2 and TRBJ2-2; TCRdb gives TRBD2 as the D gene, but with no DNA this cannot be confirmed. The CDR3 is 16 amino acids. Germline V gene lookup returns CDR1 LGHNA and CDR2 YNFKEQ. CDR3 residues: CASSQASGTVTGELFF.

The CDR3 spells CASSLVQGGTEAFF. The V and J genes are TRBV7-9 and TRBJ1-1; TCRdb's D gene call, TRBD1, goes unchecked for lack of DNA. The CDR3 runs 14 residues. The germline V gene encodes CDR1 SEHNR and CDR2 FQNEAQ (reference sequence). The whole variable domain, remainder taken from reference TRBV7-9 and TRBJ1-1, is DTGVSQNPRHKITKRGQNVTFRCDPISEHNRLYWYRQTLGQGPEFLTYFQNEAQLEKSRLLSDRFSAERPKGSFSTLEIQRTEQGDSAMYLCASSLVQGGTEAFFGQGTRLTVV.

V and J are TRBV2 and TRBJ1-6. This CDR3 region has 15 residues. Germline CDR1 and CDR2: SNHLY and FYNNEI. CDR3 amino acids: CTSSEAPGPAGTLHF. Together with reference TRBV2 and TRBJ1-6, the CDR3 gives the full variable domain: EPEVTQTPSHQVTQMGQEVILRCVPISNHLYFYWYRQILGQKVEFLVSFYNNEISEKSEIFDDQFSVERPDGSNFTLKIRSTKLEDSAMYFCTSSEAPGPAGTLHFGNGTRLTVT.

The chain employs TRBV11-2 and TRBJ2-7. The CDR3 sequence is 13 residues long. The germline V gene has CDR1 SGHAT and CDR2 FQNNGV. CDR3 protein: CASSLSSVYEQYF.

V is TRBV5-6 and J is TRBJ2-7. There are 13 residues in the CDR3. Looked up from germline, CDR1 is SGHDT and CDR2 is YYEEEE. This CDR3 is CASSSDGVYEQYF.

The chain carries TRBV7-8 and TRBJ2-1; TCRdb's assignment of TRBD2 cannot be checked, as there is no DNA. The CDR3 totals 16 residues. Germline loops: CDR1 SGHVS, CDR2 FQNEAQ. CDR3: CASSLGSGSSYNEQFF.

The V and J genes are TRBV7-8 and TRBJ2-7; TCRdb indicates TRBD1, and absent DNA this call remains unverified. This CDR3 is built from 14 residues. The V gene's germline CDR1 is SGHVS and CDR2 FQNEAQ. CDR3 region: CASSEPGGTYEQYF.

The V and J genes are TRBV2 and TRBJ2-5; with no DNA, the TCRdb D assignment of TRBD1 cannot be verified. The CDR3 covers 14 residues. Germline loops: CDR1 SNHLY, CDR2 FYNNEI. CDR3 sequence reads: CASEGEDRGKTQYF.

The V call is TRBV27, the J call TRBJ2-7. Germline V CDR1 and CDR2: MNHEY, SMNVEV (reference sequence). The CDR3 has 14 amino acids. The CDR3 is CASSLLGNVYEQYF.

This rearrangement joins TRBV4-3 to TRBJ2-1; TCRdb lists TRBD2, though no DNA is available to test this call. The CDR3 has 15 amino acids. CDR1 LGHNA and CDR2 YSLEER come from the germline V gene. CDR3 loop: CASSQFLAGGDEQFF.